This passage covers 20 T cell receptor beta chains from one sample sequenced in a study of beta chain features in type 1 diabetes. What was sequenced were expressed TCRB transcripts, since all of the isolated RNA had been reverse transcribed. The method was immunoSEQ multiplex PCR; TCRdb's version includes in-frame clones alone and lacks a portion of them. This sample has approximately 250,000 clones, with over 8.5% found just once. The source material was naive CD4+ T cells from blood. The source is a woman aged 18-29 years in good health.

The chain couples TRBV5-1 to TRBJ2-5; TRBD1 aligns across 12 bases. Trimming removed 6 bases from V and 5 bases from J; junction bases left unmatched: 8. CDR3 length equals 15 residues. Germline CDR1 and CDR2: SGHRS and YFSETQ. The CDR3 region is CASTPGQGAAETQYF. Written as DNA, the CDR3 is TGCGCCAGCACCCCGGGACAGGGGGCAGCGGAGACCCAGTACTTC.

The chain combines TRBV7-9 with TRBJ2-7; 7 bases fit TRBD1. The J segment lost 0 bases and the V segment lost 5 bases, leaving 7 bases of the junction unmatched. Germline V gives CDR1 SEHNR, CDR2 FQNEAQ (reference sequence). This CDR3 spans 15 amino acids. The CDR3 protein is CASSQGGLSSYEQYF. In DNA form, the CDR3 reads TGTGCCAGCAGCCAAGGGGGCCTTAGCTCCTACGAGCAGTACTTC.

This clone has a handful of counts. The V gene is TRBV5-1, the J gene TRBJ2-7; unclear D gene. The germline V and J ends were trimmed by 1 base and 6 bases, with 11 bases remaining between them. The germline V gene encodes CDR1 SGHRS and CDR2 YFSETQ. This CDR3 has 13 amino acids. CDR3 coding DNA: TGCGCCAGCAGCTTGTATGTAGATGCCGAGCAGTACTTC. It encodes CASSLYVDAEQYF.

The genes are TRBV6-1 and TRBJ1-5; 7 bases line up with TRBD1. The germline V gene encodes CDR1 MNHNS and CDR2 SASEGT. This CDR3 is 14 amino acids long. With 5 bases clipped from V and 1 base from J, the junction kept 2 bases outside the gene matches. For the CDR3, the DNA is TGTGCCAGCAGTCCGACAGGGAGCAATCAGCCCCAGCATTTT. Translating it yields CASSPTGSNQPQHF.

This clone was seen a handful of times. V gene TRBV19 combines with J gene TRBJ2-5; 10 bases agree with TRBD1. This CDR3 is 14 amino acids long. The ends lost 4 bases at V and 5 bases at J; junction bases unmatched: 4. CDR1 is LNHDA and CDR2 is SQIVND in the germline V gene (reference sequence). DNA for the CDR3: TGTGCCAGTAGTAAGACAGGGGGCGACGAGACCCAGTACTTC. It encodes CASSKTGGDETQYF. Filled out from reference TRBV19 and TRBJ2-5, the complete variable domain reads DGGITQSPKYLFRKEGQNVTLSCEQNLNHDAMYWYRQDPGQGLRLIYYSQIVNDFQKGDIAEGYSVSREKKESFPLTVTSAQKNPTAFYLCASSKTGGDETQYFGPGTRLLVL.

The V call is TRBV7-8, the J call TRBJ2-6, with D perhaps matching TRBD1 (6 bases). The germline V gene has CDR1 SGHVS and CDR2 FQNEAQ. V was shortened by 5 bases and J by 0 bases, with 17 bases between the two germline ends. The CDR3 is 18 residues long. The CDR3 DNA reads as TGTGCCAGCAGCCACCGGACAGCGCGTATCTCTGGGGCCAACGTCCTGACTTTC. Translation: CASSHRTARISGANVLTF.

This clone was counted a few times. V is TRBV28 and J is TRBJ2-1; D not certain. The CDR3 has 12 amino acids. The germline V gene has CDR1 MDHEN and CDR2 SYDVKM. Trimming pared 5 bases from V and 6 bases from J, leaving 8 bases between. This chain's CDR3 is CASSPVANEQFF. The CDR3 DNA is TGTGCCAGCAGTCCGGTCGCCAATGAGCAGTTCTTC.

V and J are TRBV19 and TRBJ2-2; TRBD2 might be the D (6 bases). The germline V gene encodes CDR1 LNHDA and CDR2 SQIVND (reference sequence). The CDR3 runs to 14 residues. V lost 4 bases to trimming and J lost 5 bases, with 11 bases between them. CDR3: CASSSPGTTGELFF. CDR3 in DNA: TGTGCCAGTAGTAGCCCCGGGACTACCGGGGAGCTGTTTTTT.

V usage is TRBV7-9 and J usage is TRBJ2-2, with D tentatively TRBD2 (5 bases). The CDR3 extends over 15 amino acids. In germline, CDR1 is SEHNR, CDR2 FQNEAQ (reference sequence). With 2 bases removed from V and 4 bases from J, the gap between germline ends came to 11 bases. CDR3 residues: CASSLRGRFTGELFF. The DNA of the CDR3 is TGTGCCAGCAGCTTACGAGGGCGGTTCACCGGGGAGCTGTTTTTT.

This clone was detected ten times or more. The CDR3 loop reads CASSLDGETQYF. CDR3 coding DNA: TGCGCCAGCAGCTTGGACGGGGAGACCCAGTACTTC. The chain uses TRBV5-1 and TRBJ2-5, with no clear D. V lost 0 bases and J 5 bases, leaving 5 bases between the germline ends. Germline-derived CDR1 and CDR2 are SGHRS and YFSETQ. This CDR3 contains 12 residues.

This clone has ten or more counts. The rearrangement uses TRBV7-9 and TRBJ2-7; D gene unclear. This CDR3 comprises 12 residues. Trimming cost V 8 bases and J 1 base, with 9 bases left between them. Germline values: CDR1 SEHNR, CDR2 FQNEAQ (reference sequence). CDR3 residues: CASSPGSYEQYF. CDR3 nucleotides: TGTGCCAGCTCCCCCGGGTCCTACGAGCAGTACTTC.

A few counts support this clone. The chain has TRBV6-1 and TRBJ2-1; D possibly corresponds to TRBD2 (5 bases). V was clipped by 6 bases and J by 0 bases, with 9 bases between them. Germline V gene sequence: CDR1 MNHNS, CDR2 SASEGT. There are 14 residues in the CDR3. The DNA for the CDR3 is TGTGCCAGCAGGGTAGCGTCCTCCTACAATGAGCAGTTCTTC. Its translation: CASRVASSYNEQFF.

This sequence joins TRBV5-4 and TRBJ2-7; 13 bases line up with TRBD2. CDR1 and CDR2 (germline): SGHNT, YYREEE (reference sequence). J gave up 0 bases and V 3 bases, and 3 bases lay outside the gene matches. This CDR3 has 16 amino acids. The CDR3 reads CASSSGLAGLSYEQYF. CDR3 DNA: TGTGCCAGCAGCTCGGGACTAGCGGGACTCTCCTACGAGCAGTACTTC.

This clone was counted only a few times. V usage is TRBV30 and J usage is TRBJ1-1; no clear D gene. Trimming took 2 bases from V and 3 from J, leaving 4 bases between them. Germline V CDR1 and CDR2: GTSNPN, SVGIG (reference sequence). CDR3 length: 11 residues. CDR3: CAWSSDTEAFF. DNA for the CDR3: TGTGCCTGGAGTTCGGACACTGAAGCTTTCTTT.

This clone was detected a few times. The gene calls are TRBV6-6 and TRBJ2-5; 8 bases agree with TRBD1. The CDR3 has 14 residues. The germline gives CDR1 MNHNY, CDR2 SVGAGI (reference sequence). V gave up 4 bases and J gave up 5 bases; unmatched junction bases: 6. The CDR3 here is CASSSQGAGETQYF. CDR3 sequence (DNA): TGTGCCAGCAGTTCCCAGGGGGCAGGGGAGACCCAGTACTTC.

V is TRBV30 and J is TRBJ1-5, with a weak D call TRBD1 (5 bases). This CDR3 contains 13 residues. Germline assignment: CDR1 GTSNPN and CDR2 SVGIG (reference sequence). Trimming cost V 2 bases and J 4 bases, with 9 bases left between them. Here the CDR3 reads CAWSTRENQPQHF. In DNA form, the CDR3 reads TGTGCCTGGAGTACCAGGGAAAATCAGCCCCAGCATTTT.

This clone was counted only a few times. The CDR3 sequence is CASSVGGLAVHGQFF. The CDR3 DNA is TGTGCCAGCAGCGTAGGGGGACTAGCGGTGCATGGGCAGTTCTTC. The chain links TRBV9 to TRBJ2-1, with TRBD2 matching over 11 bases. Unmatched junction bases numbered 8, after V lost 0 bases and J lost 12 bases. From germline, CDR1 is SGDLS and CDR2 YYNGEE. The CDR3 contains 15 residues.

This clone was seen a few times. The chain uses TRBV5-4 and TRBJ2-7; no clear D. Trimming took 2 bases from V and 3 from J, leaving 6 bases between them. Looked up from germline, CDR1 is SGHNT and CDR2 is YYREEE (reference sequence). The CDR3 spans 12 residues. Here the CDR3 reads CASSLSHYEQYF. CDR3 DNA sequence: TGTGCCAGCAGCTTAAGCCACTACGAGCAGTACTTC.

This clone appeared a few times. Here the CDR3 reads CASSLDKQGNTEAFF. The CDR3 DNA reads as TGTGCCAGCAGCTTGGATAAACAGGGGAACACTGAAGCTTTCTTT. J is TRBJ1-1 and V is TRBV5-4; TRBD1 might be the D (6 bases). Trimming left V 0 bases short and J 1 base short, with 10 bases between. CDR1 is SGHNT, CDR2 YYREEE, per germline (reference sequence). The CDR3 has 15 amino acids.

This clone was detected only a few times. The chain couples TRBV27 to TRBJ2-7; no firm D call. The CDR3 sequence is 13 residues long. CDR1 MNHEY and CDR2 SMNVEV come from the germline V gene (reference sequence). V shed 3 bases and J shed 2 bases, with 8 bases lying between them. CDR3 sequence reads: CASSFTYTYEQYF. In DNA form, the CDR3 reads TGTGCCAGCAGTTTTACGTACACCTACGAGCAGTACTTC.